Here is one T cell receptor (beta chain) with its context. Its antigen is not known. This sample is drawn from a study of cytomegalovirus exposure and HLA in healthy donors. CDR3 length: 14 residues. In germline, CDR1 is SGHNT, CDR2 YYREEE (reference sequence). Trimming removed 4 bases from V and 8 bases from J; junction bases left unmatched: 9. General observations from the study: Researchers reported in a later analysis that a missense DCLRE1C variant was tied to TCR beta V- and J-gene trimming. HLA alleles showed associations with some 15,000 TCR beta sequences in a later analysis, at a 0.05 false discovery rate.

The PCR was carried out with 60 Vbeta primers and 13 Jbeta primers. Sequencing was performed with immunoSEQ multiplex PCR; in TCRdb, only in-frame clones are kept and a portion is missing. The table has about 180,000 clones, approximately 81% seen once; the top ten hold about 2.2%. The receptor was isolated from a woman aged 25 to 39 in good health and CMV-seronegative. The sample comprised PBMCs. This chain links TRBV5-4 with TRBJ1-2; 9 bases line up with TRBD1. CDR3 loop: CASSQGQGEGGYTF. The CDR3 region has the DNA TGTGCCAGCAGCCAGGGACAGGGTGAAGGAGGCTACACCTTC. The full variable domain, completed using reference TRBV5-4 and TRBJ1-2, is ETGVTQSPTHLIKTRGQQVTLRCSSQSGHNTVSWYQQALGQGPQFIFQYYREEENGRGNFPPRFSGLQFPNYSSELNVNALELDDSALYLCASSQGQGEGGYTFGSGTRLTVV.